What follows is one T cell receptor beta chain and its context. These data originate in a study of shared clonotypes between healthy human individuals. Here immunoSEQ multiplex PCR was the method, and the copy in TCRdb shows in-frame clones only, minus some. The sample has over 850,000 clones, around 78% seen once. Germline loops: CDR1 KGHSH, CDR2 LQKENI. The V end lost 0 bases, the J end lost 5 bases, and 13 bases lay between the germline ends. The CDR3 has 15 residues. The sequenced sample consisted of memory CD4+ T cells from PBMCs. Indicated subset: CD45RA-negative fraction. The TCR comes from a man aged 18 to 29 in good health. Some clones in this sample may be carry-over from other donors' samples. The rearrangement links TRBV18 to TRBJ2-5; D tentatively reads TRBD1 or TRBD2 (5 bases each). CDR3 residues: CASSPPAGWGETQYF. In DNA, the CDR3 is TGTGCCAGCTCACCACCTGCGGGCTGGGGGGAGACCCAGTACTTC.